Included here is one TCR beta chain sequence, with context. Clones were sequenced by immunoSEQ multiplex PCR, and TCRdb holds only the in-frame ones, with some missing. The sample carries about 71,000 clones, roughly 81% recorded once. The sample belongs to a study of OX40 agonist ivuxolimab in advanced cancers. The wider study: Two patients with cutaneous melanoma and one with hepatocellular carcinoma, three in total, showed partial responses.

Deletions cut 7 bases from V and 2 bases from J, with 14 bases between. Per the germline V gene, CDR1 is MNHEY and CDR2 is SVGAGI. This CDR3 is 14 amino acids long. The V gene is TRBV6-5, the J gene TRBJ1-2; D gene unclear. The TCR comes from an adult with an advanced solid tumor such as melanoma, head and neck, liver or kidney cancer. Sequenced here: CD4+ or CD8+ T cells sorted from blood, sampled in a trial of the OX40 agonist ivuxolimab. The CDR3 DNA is TGTGCCAGCAAGACCGAGACAAAAAACTATGGCTACACCTTC. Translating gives CASKTETKNYGYTF.